This TCR gamma chain is drawn from a study of Vδ1+ human thymocytes. The CDR3 length is 10 residues. The germline V gene has CDR1 VINAFY and CDR2 YDVSNSKD. The V segment lost 3 bases and the J segment 11 bases; nucleotides outside the gene matches: 4. The template was reverse-transcribed extracted RNA. The CDR3 regions were amplified by multiplex PCR from V-gene primers to a constant-region primer. TCRdb reapplied CATT to the multiplex PCR reads. The sample has tens of thousands of gamma-chain clones, more than 15% seen once; the top ten hold 1.8%. This clone has a handful of counts. Its specificity is unknown. General study findings and limits: Thymic delta-chain repertoires held roughly 20% Vdelta2 sequences and few Vdelta3, despite high sort purity. Highly polyclonal TRG and TRD repertoires with Gaussian CDR3 length distributions appeared in thymus.

The sorted cells were CD3+ Vdelta1+ Vdelta2- thymocytes from alphabeta-depleted thymus. Vdelta1+ thymocyte sorts reached between roughly 98% and 99.6% purity. The genes are TRGV5 and TRGJ1 or TRGJ2. The TCR was taken from a boy in the first two years of life who had congenital heart surgery. The sequencing sample was made of Vdelta1+ gamma-delta thymocytes from the thymus. The subset was: FACS-sorted CD3+ TCRalphabeta- TCRVdelta1+ TCRVdelta2- thymocytes. CDR3 sequence reads: CATWDYEKLF. CDR3 nucleotide sequence: TGTGCCACCTGGGACTACGAGAAACTCTTT.